Below, 13 T cell receptor beta chains from the same sample are listed, as sequenced in a study of beta chain features in type 1 diabetes. The study, taken as a whole, reports: Shorter TCRB CDR3s, moderately but significantly so, marked every one of the four CD4+ subsets in Type 1 diabetes patients.

These TCRs are of unknown antigen specificity. Every isolated RNA sample was fully reverse transcribed, so sequencing captured expressed TCRB transcripts. The data were produced by immunoSEQ multiplex PCR, yet TCRdb's version contains in-frame clones alone and is incomplete. Here the sample spans 600,000 to 700,000 clones, 9.5% to 15% being singletons. Sequenced sample: naive CD4+ T cells from blood. These receptors came from a man aged 25-45 years with type 1 diabetes.

This clone was seen a handful of times. The germline gene is not matched at one end of the junction; a read error may be the cause. This rearrangement joins TRBV29-1 to TRBJ1-2; 8 nucleotides align to TRBD1. Germline V CDR1 and CDR2: SQVTM, ANQGSEA. The CDR3 consists of 13 residues. The DNA of the CDR3 is TGCAGCGTTGAACGGCAGGGGGCGAGTCTCACAGACTTC. It codes for CSVERQGASLTDF.

The gene calls are TRBV6-1 and TRBJ1-4, with 9 bases identical to TRBD1. The CDR3 runs 14 residues. V was clipped by 7 bases and J by 4 bases; unmatched bases: 4. The V gene's germline CDR1 is MNHNS and CDR2 SASEGT. CDR3 coding DNA: TGTGCCAGCACCAAGGGACAGGGTAATGAAAAACTGTTTTTT. Its protein is CASTKGQGNEKLFF.

V and J are TRBV20-1 and TRBJ2-7, with D uncertain. This CDR3 has 11 amino acids. The V gene lost 3 bases and the J gene lost 10 bases, with 13 bases spanning the gap. Germline values: CDR1 DFQATT, CDR2 SNEGSKA (reference sequence). Here the CDR3 reads CSARDGIVQYF. CDR3 coding DNA: TGCAGTGCTAGGGATGGCATTGTACAGTACTTC.

This clone was detected only a few times. The genes are TRBV15 and TRBJ1-3; D is undetermined. V was trimmed by 1 base and J by 0 bases, leaving 4 bases between them. The CDR3 consists of 14 residues. The germline V gene has CDR1 LNHNV and CDR2 YYDKDF (reference sequence). This CDR3 reads CATSRVGSGNTIYF. In DNA, the CDR3 is TGTGCCACCAGCAGAGTCGGCTCTGGAAACACCATATATTTT.

The rearrangement links TRBV7-3 to TRBJ1-1; D possibly corresponds to TRBD1 (5 bases). CDR1 is SGHTA and CDR2 is FQGTGA in the germline V gene. V dropped 6 bases and J dropped 1 base, with 12 bases sitting between them. There are 14 residues in the CDR3. In DNA, the CDR3 is TGTGCCAGCAGATTGACAGTTGAGAACACTGAAGCTTTCTTT. Translation: CASRLTVENTEAFF. Looking up the rest from reference TRBV7-3 and TRBJ1-1 gives the full variable domain: GAGVSQTPSNKVTEKGKYVELRCDPISGHTALYWYRQSLGQGPEFLIYFQGTGAADDSGLPNDRFFAVRPEGSVSTLKIQRTERGDSAVYLCASRLTVENTEAFFGQGTRLTVV.

The chain uses TRBV7-2 and TRBJ1-2; D gene unclear. The CDR3 is made up of 13 amino acids. Trimming pared 5 bases from V and 5 bases from J, leaving 12 bases between. CDR1 and CDR2 (germline): SGHTA, FQGNSA. CDR3 DNA: TGTGCCAGCAGCCTGCGGAGAGGGTATGGCTACACCTTC. Protein: CASSLRRGYGYTF.

This chain links TRBV5-6 with TRBJ2-6; no definite D call. Germline CDR1 SGHDT, CDR2 YYEEEE. This CDR3 is 15 amino acids long. The V end was cut by 0 bases, the J end by 0 bases, with 4 bases between. The CDR3 DNA reads TGTGCCAGCAGCTTGGATAGCTCTGGGGCCAACGTCCTGACTTTC. Protein: CASSLDSSGANVLTF.

The chain uses TRBV7-7 and TRBJ2-3; D call uncertain. Between the trimmed V and J ends, which lost 3 bases and 6 bases, there was a span of 10 bases. The CDR3 has 13 amino acids. CDR1 and CDR2 from the germline V gene are SSHAT and FNYEAQ (reference sequence). The CDR3 region has the DNA TGTGCCAGCAGCTTTCAGAGGTTGGATACGCAGTATTTT. Its translation is CASSFQRLDTQYF.

The V and J genes are TRBV6-5 and TRBJ1-4; D is unclear. Germline V CDR1 and CDR2: MNHEY, SVGAGI. Trimming left V 0 bases short and J 4 bases short, with 9 bases between. The CDR3 length is 15 residues. In DNA, the CDR3 is TGTGCCAGCAGTTACTCGGCGGCCTTTAATGAAAAACTGTTTTTT. This translates into CASSYSAAFNEKLFF.

The V gene is TRBV6-5, the J gene TRBJ2-1; TRBD2 aligns across 9 bases. The CDR3 length is 15 residues. After removal of 5 bases from V and 4 bases from J, the junction contained 6 bases not matched to a gene. Germline CDR1 reads MNHEY; CDR2 reads SVGAGI. CDR3 residues: CASSHLAGSYNEQFF. The DNA of the CDR3 is TGTGCCAGCAGTCACCTAGCGGGAAGTTACAATGAGCAGTTCTTC.

The chain links TRBV7-2 to TRBJ2-1; 10 nucleotides match TRBD1. CDR3 length: 15 residues. In germline, CDR1 is SGHTA, CDR2 FQGNSA. V gave up 5 bases and J gave up 2 bases; unmatched junction bases: 3. In DNA, the CDR3 is TGTGCCAGCAGCCAGGGACAGGGGACCTACAATGAGCAGTTCTTC. This translates into CASSQGQGTYNEQFF.

The V call is TRBV29-1, the J call TRBJ2-7; 9 nucleotides align to TRBD1. Germline V gene sequence: CDR1 SQVTM, CDR2 ANQGSEA. V gave up 7 bases and J gave up 0 bases; unmatched junction bases: 4. This CDR3 contains 13 residues. For the CDR3, the DNA is TGCAGCGGGGTGACAGGGGGCTCCTACGAGCAGTACTTC. Residues: CSGVTGGSYEQYF.

The rearrangement links TRBV18 to TRBJ1-2, with D unresolved. The V gene lost 3 bases and the J gene lost 6 bases, with 14 bases spanning the gap. The CDR3 consists of 14 residues. The germline gives CDR1 KGHSH, CDR2 LQKENI. The CDR3 sequence: CASSPGMRENGYTF. As DNA, the CDR3 is TGTGCCAGCTCACCGGGGATGAGGGAGAATGGCTACACCTTC. Using reference TRBV18 and TRBJ1-2 for the parts outside the CDR3, the full variable domain is NAGVMQNPRHLVRRRGQEARLRCSPMKGHSHVYWYRQLPEEGLKFMVYLQKENIIDESGMPKERFSAEFPKEGPSILRIQQVVRGDSAAYFCASSPGMRENGYTFGSGTRLTVV.